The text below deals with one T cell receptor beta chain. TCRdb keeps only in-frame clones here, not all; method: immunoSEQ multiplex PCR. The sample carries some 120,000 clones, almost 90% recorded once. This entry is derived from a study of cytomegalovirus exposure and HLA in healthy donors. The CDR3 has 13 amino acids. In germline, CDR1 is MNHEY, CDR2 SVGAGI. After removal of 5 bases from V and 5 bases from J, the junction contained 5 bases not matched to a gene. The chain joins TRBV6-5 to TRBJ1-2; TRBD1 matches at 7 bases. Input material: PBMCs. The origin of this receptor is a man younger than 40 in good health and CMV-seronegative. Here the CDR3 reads CASSLGQAYGYTF. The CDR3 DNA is TGTGCCAGCAGTCTCGGACAGGCATATGGCTACACCTTC.